These 32 T cell receptor beta chains were all obtained from the same sample, sequenced in a study of blood T cell repertoires in COVID-19. Sequencing used immunoSEQ multiplex PCR; TCRdb keeps in-frame clones, though not all of them. Of hundreds of thousands of clones detected, 70% to 90% appear once; the ten largest clones hold about 1.5%. Material: peripheral blood. The source is a woman aged 30 to 39 with active or convalescent COVID-19.

The gene calls are TRBV9 and TRBJ1-2; D might be TRBD1 (5 bases). The CDR3 has 16 amino acids. V lost 3 bases to trimming and J lost 8 bases, with 23 bases between them. Germline loops: CDR1 SGDLS, CDR2 YYNGEE. CDR3 sequence: CASSGRLGVGLGGYTF. For the CDR3, the DNA is TGTGCCAGCAGCGGCCGTTTAGGGGTGGGTCTGGGCGGCTACACCTTC.

The chain uses TRBV20-1 and TRBJ1-1; D call uncertain. Germline V gene data show CDR1 as DFQATT and CDR2 as SNEGSKA (reference sequence). CDR3 length: 14 residues. V lost 3 bases and J 1 base, leaving 12 bases between the germline ends. CDR3 DNA: TGCAGTGCTAGTCTTTCTTCCTCGAACACTGAAGCTTTCTTT. This gives the protein CSASLSSSNTEAFF.

A few counts support this clone. The chain joins TRBV3-1 (or the pseudogene TRBV3-2) to TRBJ2-5, with 10 nucleotides matching TRBD1. Trimming at V came to 4 bases and at J to 4 bases, leaving 9 bases not matched to a gene. The germline CDR1 and CDR2 sequences are LGHDT and YNNKEL (reference sequence). This CDR3 has 16 residues. CDR3 DNA: TGTGCCAGCAGCCTGGGACAGGGGCGGGTAATAGAGACCCAGTACTTC. This codes for CASSLGQGRVIETQYF.

The chain joins TRBV4-2 to TRBJ1-5, with a weak D call TRBD1 (5 bases). The germline V gene encodes CDR1 LGHNA and CDR2 YNFKEQ. The CDR3 is 15 amino acids. Deletions cut 0 bases from V and 4 bases from J, with 10 bases between. The CDR3 is CASSQEEGVNQPQHF. CDR3 nucleotide sequence: TGTGCCAGCAGCCAAGAAGAAGGGGTAAATCAGCCCCAGCATTTT.

The chain uses TRBV28 and TRBJ1-1; 8 bases line up with TRBD1. CDR1 is MDHEN and CDR2 is SYDVKM in the germline V gene. V dropped 4 bases and J dropped 1; count of bases not matched to a gene: 2. There are 14 residues in the CDR3. The CDR3 bases are TGTGCCAGCAGTTCCGGACAGGGGAACACTGAAGCTTTCTTT. Encoded protein: CASSSGQGNTEAFF.

V and J are TRBV4-1 and TRBJ2-1; no reliable D call. Germline lookup yields CDR1 MGHRA and CDR2 YSYEKL. Trimming removed 4 bases from V and 8 bases from J, with 12 bases in between. CDR3 length: 13 residues. The CDR3 reads CASSPPIGDEQFF. The CDR3 DNA is TGCGCCAGCAGCCCCCCCATCGGTGATGAGCAGTTCTTC.

The V call is TRBV27, the J call TRBJ2-3, with 9 bases that match TRBD2. This CDR3 has 16 residues. After removal of 1 base from V and 4 bases from J, the junction contained 6 bases not matched to a gene. Germline CDR1 reads MNHEY; CDR2 reads SMNVEV (reference sequence). CDR3 loop: CASSLWGSGSADTQYF. The CDR3 nucleotides are TGTGCCAGCAGTTTATGGGGTAGCGGGAGCGCAGATACGCAGTATTTT.

This chain joins TRBV4-1 and TRBJ2-7; the match to TRBD1 covers 9 bases. The J segment lost 7 bases and the V segment lost 2 bases, leaving 6 bases of the junction unmatched. The CDR3 consists of 14 residues. Per the germline V gene, CDR1 is MGHRA and CDR2 is YSYEKL. Here the CDR3 DNA reads TGCGCCAGCAGCCAAATGGGACAGGGCTCTGAGCAGTACTTC. It translates to CASSQMGQGSEQYF.

The chain employs TRBV4-2 and TRBJ1-2, with TRBD1 matching over 8 bases. This CDR3 region has 18 residues. J was trimmed by 6 bases and V by 1 base; bases with no gene match: 16. Germline CDR1 and CDR2: LGHNA and YNFKEQ. This CDR3 reads CASSQVPSFVQGVDGYTF. CDR3 in DNA: TGTGCCAGCAGCCAAGTACCTTCGTTCGTACAGGGGGTCGATGGCTACACCTTC.

The V call is TRBV6-5, the J call TRBJ1-1; 8 bases are a match to TRBD1. The germline V gene encodes CDR1 MNHEY and CDR2 SVGAGI. The CDR3 is made up of 14 amino acids. V trimming: 5 bases; J trimming: 4 bases; junction bases outside the gene matches: 6. CDR3 in DNA: TGTGCCAGCAGTAGACTCGGACAGGGCACTGAAGCTTTCTTT. Translation gives CASSRLGQGTEAFF.

The chain uses TRBV6-5 and TRBJ1-2; D possibly corresponds to TRBD1 (5 bases). CDR1 MNHEY and CDR2 SVGAGI come from the germline V gene. The V end was cut by 6 bases, the J end by 6 bases, with 17 bases between. This CDR3 is 14 amino acids long. The DNA of the CDR3 is TGTGCCAGCAGCGTATATAGGGGCGAGGATGGCTACACCTTC. It specifies CASSVYRGEDGYTF.

This sequence joins TRBV5-1 and TRBJ1-1, with D possibly being TRBD1 (5 bases). This CDR3 has 14 residues. In germline, CDR1 is SGHRS, CDR2 YFSETQ. The germline V and J ends were trimmed by 4 bases and 2 bases, with 12 bases remaining between them. CDR3 in amino acids: CASSTRGLNTEAFF. CDR3 nucleotides: TGCGCCAGCAGCACAAGGGGCCTTAACACTGAAGCTTTCTTT.

This clone was observed many times. In the same sample, other DNA sequences code for this CDR3. J is TRBJ1-2 and V is TRBV6-4; 7 nucleotides line up with TRBD1. The V and J ends lost 6 bases and 2 bases, in that order; junction bases with no gene match: 3. The V gene's germline CDR1 is MRHNA and CDR2 SNTAGT. CDR3 size: 13 residues. CDR3 sequence: CASSETGNYGYTF. The CDR3 DNA reads as TGTGCCAGCAGCGAGACAGGGAACTATGGCTACACCTTC.

The V gene is TRBV18, the J gene TRBJ2-1; maybe TRBD1 (5 bases). Germline V lookup: CDR1 KGHSH, CDR2 LQKENI. This CDR3 region has 12 residues. Trimming shortened V by 2 bases and J by 10 bases, and 9 bases separated the two germline ends. The CDR3 nucleotides are TGTGCCAGCTCACCATGGGCAGGGGAGCAGTTCTTC. This gives the protein CASSPWAGEQFF.

CDR3 sequence: CASTGLAGGLAGELFF. The DNA for the CDR3 is TGTGCCAGCACTGGACTAGCGGGAGGGCTCGCCGGGGAGCTGTTTTTT. The chain is built from TRBV2 and TRBJ2-2; 15 nucleotides agree with TRBD2. Germline values: CDR1 SNHLY, CDR2 FYNNEI. J was trimmed by 6 bases and V by 7 bases; bases with no gene match: 6. CDR3 size: 16 residues.

This clone appeared once. This chain connects TRBV6-5 to TRBJ2-3; 9 nucleotides match TRBD1. The germline gives CDR1 MNHEY, CDR2 SVGAGI. The CDR3 has 15 residues. The V and J ends lost 4 bases and 1 base, in that order; junction bases with no gene match: 3. This chain's CDR3 is CASSSRDRGTDTQYF. For the CDR3, the DNA is TGTGCCAGCAGTTCCCGGGACAGGGGCACAGATACGCAGTATTTT.

The gene calls are TRBV6-1 and TRBJ2-3, with D tentatively TRBD2 (7 bases). The V gene's germline CDR1 is MNHNS and CDR2 SASEGT. The CDR3 spans 17 residues. Trimming left V 1 base short and J 3 bases short, with 17 bases between. CDR3 DNA sequence: TGTGCCAGCAGTGAAGAGGGGTTCGGGGGGCAGACAGATACGCAGTATTTT. This encodes CASSEEGFGGQTDTQYF.

The chain couples TRBV27 to TRBJ2-7; 8 bases line up with TRBD1. The trim removed 7 bases at V and 6 bases at J, leaving 8 bases unmatched. Per the germline V gene, CDR1 is MNHEY and CDR2 is SMNVEV (reference sequence). The CDR3 consists of 13 residues. CDR3 in amino acids: CASTGQGASEQYF. The CDR3 region has the DNA TGTGCCAGCACCGGTCAGGGGGCTAGCGAGCAGTACTTC.

The genes are TRBV5-1 and TRBJ1-1; D remains unclear. Germline CDR1 SGHRS, CDR2 YFSETQ. The CDR3 totals 13 residues. Trimming pared 1 base from V and 3 bases from J, leaving 7 bases between. The chain's CDR3 is CASSLRGDTEAFF. The CDR3 region has the DNA TGCGCCAGCAGCTTGCGAGGAGACACTGAAGCTTTCTTT.

The rearrangement joins TRBV9 to TRBJ2-1; 9 nucleotides agree with TRBD1. The J segment lost 2 bases and the V segment lost 3 bases, leaving 3 bases of the junction unmatched. Germline V gene lookup returns CDR1 SGDLS and CDR2 YYNGEE. The CDR3 has 15 residues. CDR3 DNA: TGTGCCAGCAGCGGAGGACAGGGGCCCTACAATGAGCAGTTCTTC. It specifies CASSGGQGPYNEQFF.

The J gene is TRBJ2-1, the V gene TRBV19; the match to TRBD2 covers 13 bases. The junction had 4 bases not matched to a gene; V was cut back by 8 bases and J by 9 bases. CDR1 LNHDA and CDR2 SQIVND come from the germline V gene (reference sequence). The CDR3 covers 13 residues. CDR3 loop: CASRTSGGGEQFF. The CDR3 nucleotides are TGTGCCAGTCGGACTAGCGGGGGCGGTGAGCAGTTCTTC.

With regard to this clone: Additional DNA sequences in this sample encode the identical CDR3. The chain recombines TRBV30 with TRBJ1-4; D is perhaps TRBD1 (5 bases). Trimming cost V 1 base and J 4 bases, with 7 bases left between them. The germline V gene encodes CDR1 GTSNPN and CDR2 SVGIG (reference sequence). CDR3 size: 13 residues. CDR3 amino acids: CAWSGQINEKLFF. The CDR3 DNA reads TGTGCCTGGAGTGGACAGATTAATGAAAAACTGTTTTTT.

The CDR3 loop reads CASSYSSNYGYTF. The CDR3 DNA follows: TGTGCCAGCAGTTACTCATCAAACTATGGCTACACCTTC. The J gene is TRBJ1-2, the V gene TRBV6-5; D unresolved. The CDR3 sequence is 13 residues long. V was trimmed by 0 bases and J by 2 bases, leaving 4 bases between them. CDR1 MNHEY and CDR2 SVGAGI come from the germline V gene.

The chain uses TRBV13 and TRBJ1-5; D perhaps matches TRBD1 (6 bases). This CDR3 has 12 amino acids. Germline CDR1 PRHDT, CDR2 FYEKMQ (reference sequence). Trimming took 5 bases from V and 7 from J, leaving 9 bases between them. The CDR3 protein is CASSRTDQPQHF. In DNA, the CDR3 is TGTGCCAGCAGCCGGACAGACCAGCCCCAGCATTTT.

This chain connects TRBV7-2 to TRBJ2-3; 12 positions agree with TRBD2. CDR1 is SGHTA and CDR2 is FQGNSA in the germline V gene. The length of the CDR3 is 16 residues. With V trimmed by 5 bases and J by 0 bases, 3 bases remained unmatched. CDR3 DNA sequence: TGTGCCAGCAGCGAGGGACTAGCGGGTAGCACAGATACGCAGTATTTT. Protein sequence: CASSEGLAGSTDTQYF. The whole variable domain, filled in from reference TRBV7-2 and TRBJ2-3, reads GAGVSQSPSNKVTEKGKDVELRCDPISGHTALYWYRQSLGQGLEFLIYFQGNSAPDKSGLPSDRFSAERTGGSVSTLTIQRTQQEDSAVYLCASSEGLAGSTDTQYFGPGTRLTVL.

V gene TRBV5-1 combines with J gene TRBJ2-5; 7 nucleotides line up with TRBD1. V trimming: 5 bases; J trimming: 4 bases; junction bases outside the gene matches: 17. The CDR3 runs to 17 residues. Germline V gene lookup returns CDR1 SGHRS and CDR2 YFSETQ. The CDR3 sequence: CASRLGSGYRGLETQYF. CDR3 DNA sequence: TGCGCCAGCAGACTGGGGTCGGGGTACAGGGGTCTAGAGACCCAGTACTTC. Using reference TRBV5-1 and TRBJ2-5 for the parts outside the CDR3, the full variable domain is KAGVTQTPRYLIKTRGQQVTLSCSPISGHRSVSWYQQTPGQGLQFLFEYFSETQRNKGNFPGRFSGRQFSNSRSEMNVSTLELGDSALYLCASRLGSGYRGLETQYFGPGTRLLVL.

This CDR3 is CASSLGRELFF. CDR3 DNA sequence: TGTGCCAGCAGTTTGGGCCGGGAGCTGTTTTTT. The V call is TRBV12-3 or TRBV12-4, the J call TRBJ2-2; D gene ambiguous. Trimming cost V 3 bases and J 9 bases, with 5 bases left between them. CDR3 size: 11 residues.

The rearrangement uses TRBV25-1 and TRBJ2-2; tentative D call: TRBD2 (6 bases). Germline loops: CDR1 MGHDK, CDR2 SYGVNS. This CDR3 spans 18 amino acids. V lost 1 base and J 3 bases, leaving 18 bases between the germline ends. CDR3 in DNA: TGTGCCAGCAGTGAATCCAAGGAGGGGCGGGGAGACACCGGGGAGCTGTTTTTT. It codes for CASSESKEGRGDTGELFF.

The chain uses TRBV2 and TRBJ1-1; perhaps TRBD1 as D (5 bases). The CDR3 covers 12 residues. Looked up from germline, CDR1 is SNHLY and CDR2 is FYNNEI. Between the trimmed V and J ends, which lost 7 bases and 2 bases, there was a span of 8 bases. CDR3 DNA: TGTGCCAGCAATAGGGGAAACACTGAAGCTTTCTTT. It translates to CASNRGNTEAFF.

The V call is TRBV5-6, the J call TRBJ1-5, with D tentatively TRBD1 (6 bases). The germline V gene encodes CDR1 SGHDT and CDR2 YYEEEE. Trimming stripped 1 base from V and 7 bases from J, with 15 bases between. The CDR3 covers 15 residues. The CDR3 spells CASSLRQVVGQPQHF. The DNA of the CDR3 is TGTGCCAGCAGCTTGCGACAGGTGGTCGGACAGCCCCAGCATTTT. Drawing the rest from reference TRBV5-6 and TRBJ1-5, the complete variable domain is DAGVTQSPTHLIKTRGQQVTLRCSPKSGHDTVSWYQQALGQGPQFIFQYYEEEERQRGNFPDRFSGHQFPNYSSELNVNALLLGDSALYLCASSLRQVVGQPQHFGDGTRLSIL.

The V and J genes are TRBV7-9 and TRBJ1-2; the D is unclear. With 2 bases removed from V and 4 bases from J, the gap between germline ends came to 14 bases. Germline V CDR1 and CDR2: SEHNR, FQNEAQ (reference sequence). The CDR3 is 15 amino acids. In nucleotides, the CDR3 is TGTGCCAGCAGCTTAATAGCCGGAGAGGGCTATGGCTACACCTTC. This codes for CASSLIAGEGYGYTF.

The V call is TRBV4-1, the J call TRBJ1-5, with D unresolved. Germline CDR1 and CDR2: MGHRA and YSYEKL. Trimming shortened V by 1 base and J by 6 bases, and 10 bases separated the two germline ends. This CDR3 contains 14 residues. The CDR3 sequence: CASSQGSLSQPQHF. The CDR3 DNA reads TGCGCCAGCAGCCAAGGTTCCCTTAGTCAGCCCCAGCATTTT.